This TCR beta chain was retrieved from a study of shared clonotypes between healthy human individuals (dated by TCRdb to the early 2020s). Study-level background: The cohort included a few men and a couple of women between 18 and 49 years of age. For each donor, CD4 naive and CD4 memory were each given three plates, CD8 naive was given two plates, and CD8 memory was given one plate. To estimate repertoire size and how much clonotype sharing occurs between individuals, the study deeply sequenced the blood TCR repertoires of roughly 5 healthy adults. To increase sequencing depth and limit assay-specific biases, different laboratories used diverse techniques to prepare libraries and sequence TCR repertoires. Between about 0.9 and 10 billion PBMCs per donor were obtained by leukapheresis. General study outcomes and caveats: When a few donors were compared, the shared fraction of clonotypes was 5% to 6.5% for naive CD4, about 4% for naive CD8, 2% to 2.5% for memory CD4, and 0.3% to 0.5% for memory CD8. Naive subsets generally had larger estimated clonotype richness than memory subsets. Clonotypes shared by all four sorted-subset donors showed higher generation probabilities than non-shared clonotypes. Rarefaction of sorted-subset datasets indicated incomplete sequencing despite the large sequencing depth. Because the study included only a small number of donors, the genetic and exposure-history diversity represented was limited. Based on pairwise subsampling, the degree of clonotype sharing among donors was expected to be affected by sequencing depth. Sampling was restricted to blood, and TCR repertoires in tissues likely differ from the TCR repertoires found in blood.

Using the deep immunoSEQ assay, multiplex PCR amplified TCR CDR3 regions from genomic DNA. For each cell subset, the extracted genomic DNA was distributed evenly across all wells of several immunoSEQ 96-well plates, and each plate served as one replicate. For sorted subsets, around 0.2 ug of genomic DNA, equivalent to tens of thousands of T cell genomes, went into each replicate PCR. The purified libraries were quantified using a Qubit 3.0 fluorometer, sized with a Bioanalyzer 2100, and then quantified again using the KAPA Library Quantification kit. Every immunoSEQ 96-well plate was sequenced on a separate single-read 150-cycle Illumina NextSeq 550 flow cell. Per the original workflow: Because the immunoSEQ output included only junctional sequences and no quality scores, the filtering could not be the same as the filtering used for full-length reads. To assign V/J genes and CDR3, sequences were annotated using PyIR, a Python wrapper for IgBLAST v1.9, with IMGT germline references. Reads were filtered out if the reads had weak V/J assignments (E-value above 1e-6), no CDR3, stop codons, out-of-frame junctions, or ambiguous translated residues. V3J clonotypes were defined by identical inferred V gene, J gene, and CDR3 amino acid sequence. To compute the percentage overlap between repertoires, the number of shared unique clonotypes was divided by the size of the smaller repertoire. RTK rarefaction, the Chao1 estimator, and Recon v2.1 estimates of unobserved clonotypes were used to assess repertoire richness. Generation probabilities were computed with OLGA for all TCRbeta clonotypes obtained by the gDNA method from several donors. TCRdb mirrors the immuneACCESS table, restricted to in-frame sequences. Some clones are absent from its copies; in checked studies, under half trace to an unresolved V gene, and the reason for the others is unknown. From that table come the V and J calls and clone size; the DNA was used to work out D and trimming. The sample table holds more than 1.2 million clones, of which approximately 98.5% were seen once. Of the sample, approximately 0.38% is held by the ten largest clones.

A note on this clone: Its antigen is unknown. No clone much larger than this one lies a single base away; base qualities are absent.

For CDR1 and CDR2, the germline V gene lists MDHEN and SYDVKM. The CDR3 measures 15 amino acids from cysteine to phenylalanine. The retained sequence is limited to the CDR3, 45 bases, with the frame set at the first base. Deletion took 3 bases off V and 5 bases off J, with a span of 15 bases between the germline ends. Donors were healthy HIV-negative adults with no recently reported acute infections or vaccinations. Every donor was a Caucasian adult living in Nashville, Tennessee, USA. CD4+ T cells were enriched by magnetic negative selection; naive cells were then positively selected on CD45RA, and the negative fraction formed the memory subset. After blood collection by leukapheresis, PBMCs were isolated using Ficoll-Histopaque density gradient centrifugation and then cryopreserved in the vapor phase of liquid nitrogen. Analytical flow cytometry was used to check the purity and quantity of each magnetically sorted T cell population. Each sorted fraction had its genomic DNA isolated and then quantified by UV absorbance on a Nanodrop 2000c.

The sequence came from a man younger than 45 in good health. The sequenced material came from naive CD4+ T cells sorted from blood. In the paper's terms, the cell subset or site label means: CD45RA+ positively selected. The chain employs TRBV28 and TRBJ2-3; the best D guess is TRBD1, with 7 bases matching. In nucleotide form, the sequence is TGTGCCAGCAGTTTGGGGACTGCAGGGGGAGATACGCAGTATTTT. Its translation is CASSLGTAGGDTQYF.